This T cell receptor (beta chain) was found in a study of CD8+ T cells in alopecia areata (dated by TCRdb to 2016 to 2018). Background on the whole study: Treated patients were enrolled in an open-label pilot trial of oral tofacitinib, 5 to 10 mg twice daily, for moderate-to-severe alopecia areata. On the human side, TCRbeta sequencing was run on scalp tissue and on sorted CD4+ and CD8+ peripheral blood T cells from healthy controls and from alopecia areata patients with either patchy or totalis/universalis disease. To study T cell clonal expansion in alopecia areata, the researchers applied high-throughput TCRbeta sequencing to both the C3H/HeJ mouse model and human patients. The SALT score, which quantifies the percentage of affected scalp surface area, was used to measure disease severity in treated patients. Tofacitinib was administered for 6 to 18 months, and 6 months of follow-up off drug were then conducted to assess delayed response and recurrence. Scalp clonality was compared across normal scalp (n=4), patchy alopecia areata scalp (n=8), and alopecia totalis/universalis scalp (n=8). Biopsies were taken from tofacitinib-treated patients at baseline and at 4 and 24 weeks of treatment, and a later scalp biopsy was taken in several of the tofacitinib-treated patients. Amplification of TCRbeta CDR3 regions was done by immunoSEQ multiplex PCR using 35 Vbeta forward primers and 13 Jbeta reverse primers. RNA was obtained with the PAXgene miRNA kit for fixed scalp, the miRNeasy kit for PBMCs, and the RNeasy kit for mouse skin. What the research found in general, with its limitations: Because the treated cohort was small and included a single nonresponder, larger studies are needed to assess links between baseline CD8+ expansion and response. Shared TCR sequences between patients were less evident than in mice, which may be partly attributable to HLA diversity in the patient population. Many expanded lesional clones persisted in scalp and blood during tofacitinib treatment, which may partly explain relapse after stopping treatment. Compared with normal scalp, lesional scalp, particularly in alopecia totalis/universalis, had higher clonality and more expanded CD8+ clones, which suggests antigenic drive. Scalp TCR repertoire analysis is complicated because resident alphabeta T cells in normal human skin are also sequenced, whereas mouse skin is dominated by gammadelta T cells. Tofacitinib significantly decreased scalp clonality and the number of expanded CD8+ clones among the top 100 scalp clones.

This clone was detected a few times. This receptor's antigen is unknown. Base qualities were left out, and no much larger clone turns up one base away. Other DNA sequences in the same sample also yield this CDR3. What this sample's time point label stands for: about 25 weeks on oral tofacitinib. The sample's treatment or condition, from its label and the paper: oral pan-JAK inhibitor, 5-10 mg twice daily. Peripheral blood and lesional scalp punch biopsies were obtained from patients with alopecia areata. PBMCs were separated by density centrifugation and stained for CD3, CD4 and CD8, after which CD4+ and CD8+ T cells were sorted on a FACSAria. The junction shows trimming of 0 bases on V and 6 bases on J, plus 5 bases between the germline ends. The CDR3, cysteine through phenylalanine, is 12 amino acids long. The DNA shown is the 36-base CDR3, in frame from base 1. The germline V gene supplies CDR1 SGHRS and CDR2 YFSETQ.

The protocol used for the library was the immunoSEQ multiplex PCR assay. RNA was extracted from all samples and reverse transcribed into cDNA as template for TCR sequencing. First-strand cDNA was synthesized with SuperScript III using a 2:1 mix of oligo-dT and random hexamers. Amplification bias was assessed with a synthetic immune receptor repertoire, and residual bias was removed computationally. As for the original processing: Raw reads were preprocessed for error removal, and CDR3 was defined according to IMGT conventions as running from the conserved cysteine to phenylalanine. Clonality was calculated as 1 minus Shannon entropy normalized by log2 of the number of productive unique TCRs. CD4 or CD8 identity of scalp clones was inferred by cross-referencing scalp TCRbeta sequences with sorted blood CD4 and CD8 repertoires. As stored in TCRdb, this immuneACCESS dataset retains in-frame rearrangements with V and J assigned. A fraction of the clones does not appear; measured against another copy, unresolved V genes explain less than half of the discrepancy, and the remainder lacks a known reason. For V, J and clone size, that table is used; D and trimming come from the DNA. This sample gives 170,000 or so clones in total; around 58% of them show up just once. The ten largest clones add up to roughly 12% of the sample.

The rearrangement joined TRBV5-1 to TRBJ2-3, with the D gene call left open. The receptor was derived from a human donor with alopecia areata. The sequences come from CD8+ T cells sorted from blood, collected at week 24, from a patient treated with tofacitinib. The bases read TGCGCCAGCAGCTTGGGGTCGGATACGCAGTATTTT. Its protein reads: CASSLGSDTQYF.